A single sample gave rise to the 7 T cell receptor beta chains below, sequenced in a study of OX40 agonist ivuxolimab in advanced cancers. Assay: immunoSEQ multiplex PCR; the TCRdb copy retains only in-frame clones and omits some. Of around 60,000 clones in the sample, roughly 87% are singletons; the top ten hold under 20%. The starting material was CD4+ or CD8+ T cells sorted from blood, obtained in a trial of the OX40 agonist ivuxolimab. These receptors came from an adult with an advanced solid tumor such as melanoma, head and neck, liver or kidney cancer.

In its sample, this clone was seen once. The genes are TRBV7-9 and TRBJ2-3; TRBD2 is a possible D gene (6 bases). Trimming took 7 bases from V and 7 from J, leaving 30 bases between them. This CDR3 has 18 amino acids. Germline V gene lookup returns CDR1 SEHNR and CDR2 FQNEAQ (reference sequence). CDR3 DNA sequence: TGTGCCAGCATTCCTTGGGGCCCTGCCGGGAGTTCCTCGAATACGCAGTATTTT. Protein sequence: CASIPWGPAGSSSNTQYF.

This chain links TRBV5-1 with TRBJ2-1; D gene ambiguous. This CDR3 contains 13 residues. Germline values: CDR1 SGHRS, CDR2 YFSETQ. The ends were cut back, 0 bases at V and 9 bases at J, with 10 bases in the middle. The CDR3 spells CASSLAGRSEQFF. The CDR3 DNA sequence: TGCGCCAGCAGCTTGGCAGGCCGGAGTGAGCAGTTCTTC.

This chain uses TRBV7-9 with TRBJ1-6; no clear D gene. The germline V gene encodes CDR1 SEHNR and CDR2 FQNEAQ (reference sequence). This CDR3 comprises 12 residues. V shed 1 base and J shed 9 bases, with 4 bases lying between them. As DNA, the CDR3 is TGTGCCAGCAGCTTAGGGATTTCACCCCTCCACTTT. Translating it yields CASSLGISPLHF.

The chain employs TRBV11-2 and TRBJ1-3; D gene unclear. CDR3 length: 16 amino acids. Germline CDR1 is SGHAT and CDR2 is FQNNGV. V shed 1 base and J shed 0 bases, with 10 bases lying between them. The DNA for the CDR3 is TGTGCCAGCAGCTTAGGTCCGGGTACCTCTGGAAACACCATATATTTT. The encoded protein is CASSLGPGTSGNTIYF.

This rearrangement joins TRBV28 to TRBJ2-1, with D possibly being TRBD1 (6 bases). CDR3 size: 14 residues. V shed 5 bases and J shed 2 bases, with 10 bases lying between them. The germline gives CDR1 MDHEN, CDR2 SYDVKM. Here the CDR3 reads CASSAGTTYNEQFF. DNA for the CDR3: TGTGCCAGCAGTGCCGGGACAACCTACAATGAGCAGTTCTTC.

This rearrangement joins TRBV7-9 to TRBJ2-4, with D perhaps matching TRBD1 (6 bases). Trimming took 0 bases from V and 12 from J, leaving 12 bases between them. The germline V gene has CDR1 SEHNR and CDR2 FQNEAQ (reference sequence). CDR3 length: 13 residues. In DNA form, the CDR3 reads TGTGCCAGCAGCTTAGCGGGAACAGGGAATCAGTACTTC. Encoded protein: CASSLAGTGNQYF.

V usage is TRBV9 and J usage is TRBJ1-4, with 9 bases lining up with TRBD1. This CDR3 has 21 amino acids. Germline V gene lookup returns CDR1 SGDLS and CDR2 YYNGEE. The V gene end was trimmed by 0 bases and the J gene end by 0 bases; junction bases not matched to a gene: 15. This chain's CDR3 is CASSVALWGQGPFATNEKLFF. For the CDR3, the DNA is TGTGCCAGCAGCGTAGCACTTTGGGGACAGGGACCGTTTGCAACTAATGAAAAACTGTTTTTT.